This T cell receptor (beta chain) was retrieved from a study of blood T cell repertoires in COVID-19. In the study overall: Acute and convalescent COVID-19 samples came from the United States, Italy and Spain. PBMCs, B-cell-depleted T cells, or T cells were the source of the cDNA or gDNA that made up the material.

Profiling relied on immunoSEQ multiplex PCR, and the TCRdb table lists in-frame clones only, not all of them. The sample includes roughly 230,000 clones, less than 85% of them seen just once. The V end was cut by 3 bases, the J end by 2 bases, with 13 bases between. The CDR3 spans 15 residues. Germline CDR1 reads SGHDN; CDR2 reads FVKESK. The sample consisted of peripheral blood. This chain links TRBV14 with TRBJ2-5; D might be TRBD2 (5 bases). The receptor's source is a woman older than 75 with acute or convalescent COVID-19. DNA for the CDR3: TGTGCCAGCAGCCATTTTACGGGGATTCAAGAGACCCAGTACTTC. This gives the protein CASSHFTGIQETQYF.